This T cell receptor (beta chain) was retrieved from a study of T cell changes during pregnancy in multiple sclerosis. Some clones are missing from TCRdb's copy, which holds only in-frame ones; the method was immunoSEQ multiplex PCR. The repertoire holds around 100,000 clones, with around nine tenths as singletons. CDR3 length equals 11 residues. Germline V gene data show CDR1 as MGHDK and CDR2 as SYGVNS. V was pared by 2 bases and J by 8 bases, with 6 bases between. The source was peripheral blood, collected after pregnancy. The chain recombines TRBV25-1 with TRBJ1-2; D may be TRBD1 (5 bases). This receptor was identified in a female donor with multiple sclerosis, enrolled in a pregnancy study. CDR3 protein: CASSERGGYTF. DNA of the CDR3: TGTGCCAGCAGTGAAAGGGGAGGCTACACCTTC.